The 13 T cell receptor beta chains listed next were all sequenced from one sample in a study of blood T cell repertoires in COVID-19. This table comes from immunoSEQ multiplex PCR, and its TCRdb copy is limited to in-frame clones, with some not included. The sample records about 220,000 clones, 82% being singletons. The sample taken for sequencing was peripheral blood. The receptor set was obtained from a woman aged 65 to 85 with COVID-19, enrolled during active disease.

CDR3 coding DNA: TGCGCCAGCAGCTTGGTAGCAGGGGCTGGGGCCAACGTCCTGACTTTC. Protein: CASSLVAGAGANVLTF. The J gene is TRBJ2-6, the V gene TRBV5-1; D may be TRBD1 (6 bases). The CDR3 spans 16 residues. Deletions cut 0 bases from V and 2 bases from J, with 9 bases between. Germline CDR1 SGHRS, CDR2 YFSETQ.

The V gene is TRBV5-1, the J gene TRBJ1-6, with D tentatively TRBD1 (6 bases). From germline, CDR1 is SGHRS and CDR2 YFSETQ. Deletions cut 4 bases from V and 7 bases from J, with 18 bases between. The CDR3 runs to 16 residues. CDR3 sequence (DNA): TGCGCCAGCAGCCCCTCCGGACAGACACCAAATTCACCCCTCCACTTT. Translation: CASSPSGQTPNSPLHF.

This chain links TRBV5-1 with TRBJ2-3; 9 nucleotides line up with TRBD2. There are 13 residues in the CDR3. Per germline, CDR1 SGHRS and CDR2 YFSETQ. Trimming at V came to 5 bases and at J to 8 bases, leaving 6 bases not matched to a gene. In DNA, the CDR3 is TGCGCCAGCAGACTAGCGGGCCTAGGTACGCAGTATTTT. This translates into CASRLAGLGTQYF.

This chain links TRBV28 with TRBJ2-2; 8 bases fit TRBD2. CDR1 is MDHEN and CDR2 is SYDVKM in the germline V gene. V shed 8 bases and J 7 bases; nucleotides not matched to a gene: 12. The CDR3 loop spans 15 amino acids. The CDR3 DNA reads as TGTGCCAGCTGTGGAGCGGGAGCCAAAGACGGGGAGCTGTTTTTT. This translates into CASCGAGAKDGELFF.

This rearrangement joins TRBV7-9 to TRBJ2-7, with TRBD2 matching 10 bases. CDR1 and CDR2 from the germline V gene are SEHNR and FQNEAQ (reference sequence). There are 17 residues in the CDR3. Unmatched junction bases numbered 8, after V lost 0 bases and J lost 3 bases. The DNA for the CDR3 is TGTGCCAGCAGCTTAGCTACATCGGGACTAGCGAGCTACGAGCAGTACTTC. Protein product: CASSLATSGLASYEQYF. Looking up the rest from reference TRBV7-9 and TRBJ2-7 gives the full variable domain: DTGVSQNPRHKITKRGQNVTFRCDPISEHNRLYWYRQTLGQGPEFLTYFQNEAQLEKSRLLSDRFSAERPKGSFSTLEIQRTEQGDSAMYLCASSLATSGLASYEQYFGPGTRLTVT.

The V and J genes are TRBV28 and TRBJ1-5; no firm D call. Germline V gives CDR1 MDHEN, CDR2 SYDVKM. The V and J ends lost 7 bases and 7 bases respectively, with 17 bases between them. The CDR3 consists of 14 residues. The CDR3 is CASIPAGREQPQHF. CDR3 DNA sequence: TGTGCCAGCATCCCGGCTGGGAGGGAACAGCCCCAGCATTTT.

J is TRBJ1-3 and V is TRBV7-9; D is unclear. V lost 4 bases and J 3 bases, leaving 10 bases between the germline ends. CDR3 length: 14 amino acids. CDR1 SEHNR and CDR2 FQNEAQ come from the germline V gene (reference sequence). CDR3 DNA: TGTGCCAGCAGCTATCTACAGAGTGGAAACACCATATATTTT. Its translation: CASSYLQSGNTIYF.

The chain combines TRBV4-1 with TRBJ1-4, with D tentatively TRBD1 (6 bases). V lost 4 bases and J 5 bases, leaving 17 bases between the germline ends. Germline-derived CDR1 and CDR2 are MGHRA and YSYEKL. The CDR3 contains 16 residues. The CDR3 loop is CASSLAYGTRNEKLFF. The CDR3 DNA is TGCGCCAGCAGCCTTGCCTACGGGACACGAAATGAAAAACTGTTTTTT.

This clone appeared a few times. The chain couples TRBV19 to TRBJ2-2; D possibly corresponds to TRBD2 (7 bases). Trimming took off 10 bases at V and 7 bases at J, with 16 bases between the two ends. This CDR3 spans 13 amino acids. Germline V gene sequence: CDR1 LNHDA, CDR2 SQIVND (reference sequence). CDR3 residues: CATMRGLGGELFF. CDR3 sequence (DNA): TGTGCCACGATGCGGGGGCTCGGCGGGGAGCTGTTTTTT.

The rearrangement joins TRBV19 to TRBJ1-1, with D possibly TRBD1 on 5 matching bases. The germline V and J ends were trimmed by 8 bases and 1 base, with 23 bases remaining between them. Per the germline V gene, CDR1 is LNHDA and CDR2 is SQIVND (reference sequence). This CDR3 has 17 amino acids. CDR3 sequence (DNA): TGTGCCAGTCTGAAGGGAGGGGTGGGAGTCGGGAACACTGAAGCTTTCTTT. Translation gives CASLKGGVGVGNTEAFF.

In its sample, this clone was seen a few times. V usage is TRBV4-3 and J usage is TRBJ2-7, with TRBD2 identical over 10 bases. The junction had 5 bases not matched to a gene; V was cut back by 0 bases and J by 3 bases. CDR3 size: 16 residues. CDR1 and CDR2 (germline): LGHNA, YSLEER. CDR3 nucleotide sequence: TGCGCCAGCAGCCAAGATCCCCTAGCGGGGGTCTACGAGCAGTACTTC. It yields the protein CASSQDPLAGVYEQYF.

The rearrangement joins TRBV5-1 to TRBJ1-1; possibly TRBD1 for D (5 bases). The CDR3 runs to 14 residues. The germline V and J ends were trimmed by 0 bases and 5 bases, with 11 bases remaining between them. Germline V CDR1 and CDR2: SGHRS, YFSETQ. The CDR3 DNA is TGCGCCAGCAGCTTGGTAGGTAGGGGAACTGAAGCTTTCTTT. Its translation is CASSLVGRGTEAFF. The full variable domain, completed using reference TRBV5-1 and TRBJ1-1, is KAGVTQTPRYLIKTRGQQVTLSCSPISGHRSVSWYQQTPGQGLQFLFEYFSETQRNKGNFPGRFSGRQFSNSRSEMNVSTLELGDSALYLCASSLVGRGTEAFFGQGTRLTVV.

This chain connects TRBV16 to TRBJ1-5; D remains ambiguous. V lost 3 bases and J lost 2, with 14 bases in between. Per germline, CDR1 KGHSY and CDR2 FQNENV. This CDR3 spans 16 amino acids. CDR3 sequence: CASSQSGVQRNQPQHF. As DNA, the CDR3 is TGTGCCAGCAGCCAGTCCGGGGTACAACGCAATCAGCCCCAGCATTTT.